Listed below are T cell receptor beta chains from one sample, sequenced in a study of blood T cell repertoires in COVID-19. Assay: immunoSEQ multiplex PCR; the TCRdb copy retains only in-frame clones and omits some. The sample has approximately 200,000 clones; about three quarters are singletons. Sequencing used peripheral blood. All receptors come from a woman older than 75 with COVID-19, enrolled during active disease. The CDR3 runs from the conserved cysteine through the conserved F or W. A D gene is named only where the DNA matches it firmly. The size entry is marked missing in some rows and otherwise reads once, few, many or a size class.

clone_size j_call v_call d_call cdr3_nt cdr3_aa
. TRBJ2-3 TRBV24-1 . TGTGCCACCAGTGACGGGGTTTTCACAGATACGCAGTATTTT CATSDGVFTDTQYF
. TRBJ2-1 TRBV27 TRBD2 TGTGCCAGCAGTTCCGGACTAGCGGACAATGAGCAGTTCTTC CASSSGLADNEQFF
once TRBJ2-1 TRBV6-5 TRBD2 TGTGCCAGCAAGGCGGGCGGGAGGGAGGTTCATGAGCAGTTCTTC CASKAGGREVHEQFF
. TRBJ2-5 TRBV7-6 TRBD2 TGTGCCAGCAGCTTAGAAGGACTAGCGGGGGTGGAGACCCAGTACTTC CASSLEGLAGVETQYF
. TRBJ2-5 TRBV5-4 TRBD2 TGTGCCAGCAGCTTGACTAGCGGGAGCCGGGAGACCCAGTACTTC CASSLTSGSRETQYF
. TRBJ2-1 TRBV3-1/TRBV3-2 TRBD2 TGTGCCAGCAGCCTGGGGACTAGCGGGGAGCAGTTCTTC CASSLGTSGEQFF
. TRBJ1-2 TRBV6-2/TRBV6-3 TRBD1 TGTGCCAGCAGTTACTCGATGTGGGACAGGGAACCAACTAACTATGGCTACACCTTC CASSYSMWDREPTNYGYTF
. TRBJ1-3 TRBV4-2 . TGTGCCAGCAGCCACAGCCCCCCAGGTTCTGGAAACACCATATATTTT CASSHSPPGSGNTIYF
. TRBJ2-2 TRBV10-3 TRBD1 TGTGCCATCAGTCCCACAGGGGATATGACCGGGGAGCTGTTTTTT CAISPTGDMTGELFF
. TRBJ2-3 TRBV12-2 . TGTGCAAGTCGCTTAGCCCCCTTACTAGCGGGGGGTCCTAGCACAGATACGCAGTATTTT CASRLAPLLAGGPSTDTQYF
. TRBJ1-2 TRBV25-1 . TGTGCCAGCAGTGCCACCCAGGGGATACCTAACTATGGCTACACCTTC CASSATQGIPNYGYTF
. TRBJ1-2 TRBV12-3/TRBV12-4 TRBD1 TGTGCCAGCAGTACACGGACAGGTTTCCCGCACACCTTC CASSTRTGFPHTF
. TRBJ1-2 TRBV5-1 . TGCGCCAGCAGCTTGGACAGGGTTGGGAGTGGCTACACCTTC CASSLDRVGSGYTF
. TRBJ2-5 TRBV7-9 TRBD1 TGTGCCAGCAGCTTAGAGGACAGGCCCCAAGAGACCCAGTACTTC CASSLEDRPQETQYF
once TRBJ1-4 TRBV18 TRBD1 TGTGCCAGCGAGGGACAGCAAAATGAAAAACTGTTTTTT CASEGQQNEKLFF
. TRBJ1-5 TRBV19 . TGTGCCAGTAGTACTATAGGGGGATGGGGCAATCAGCCCCAGCATTTT CASSTIGGWGNQPQHF
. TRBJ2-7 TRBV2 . TGTGCCAGCAGTCACAGGGACCCGGACTTGGGTCACGAGCAGTACTTC CASSHRDPDLGHEQYF
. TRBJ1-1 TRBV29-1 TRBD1 TGCAGCGTTGCCGGACAGGGTCTCGCTGAAGCTTTCTTT CSVAGQGLAEAFF
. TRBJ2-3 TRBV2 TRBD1 TGTGCCAGCCCCGGCCGGACAGGGGGCGCAGATACGCAGTATTTT CASPGRTGGADTQYF
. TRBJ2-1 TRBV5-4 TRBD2 TGTGCCAGCAATCCCGGGACTAGCGGCTACAATGAGCAGTTCTTC CASNPGTSGYNEQFF
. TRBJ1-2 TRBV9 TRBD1 TGTGCCAGTCGACAGGGTGCGTATGGCTACACCTTC CASRQGAYGYTF
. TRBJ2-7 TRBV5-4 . TGTGCCAGCAGCGTAAGACTGTCCCCCTACGAGCAGTACTTC CASSVRLSPYEQYF
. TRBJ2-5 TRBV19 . TGTGCCAGTAGTAAGGGGCCCCCGGGGGCCCAGTACTTC CASSKGPPGAQYF
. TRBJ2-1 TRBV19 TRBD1 TGTGCCAGTAGTACCCGGACAGGAACCTACAATGAGCAGTTCTTC CASSTRTGTYNEQFF
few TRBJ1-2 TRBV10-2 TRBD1 TGCGCCAGCAGTGAGTCCAGGGGGAGAGGTTGGGGCTACACCTTC CASSESRGRGWGYTF
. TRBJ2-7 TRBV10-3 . TGTGCCATCAGTGAGTCGACTGGGGGCGTCGACGAGCAGTACTTC CAISESTGGVDEQYF
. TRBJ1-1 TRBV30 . TGTGCCTGGAGTTTTGAGTTGGACACTGAAGCTTTCTTT CAWSFELDTEAFF
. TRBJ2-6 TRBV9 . TGTGCCAGCAGCGTGCTCGGCGGGGCGGTTGGGGCCAACGTCCTGACTTTC CASSVLGGAVGANVLTF
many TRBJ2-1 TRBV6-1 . TGTGCCAGCAGTGAATTCTCGATCTTCTTCAGCGGGCCGCATGAGCAGTTCTTC CASSEFSIFFSGPHEQFF
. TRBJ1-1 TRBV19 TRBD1 TGTGCCAGTAGTATCGCGACAGGGGCTGAAGCTTTCTTT CASSIATGAEAFF
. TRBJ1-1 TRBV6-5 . TGTGCCAGCAGGACGGGGACTGAAGCTTTCTTT CASRTGTEAFF
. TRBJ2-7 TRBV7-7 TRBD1 TGTGCTAGCAGCGAACGGGACAGGGCCTTCTCCTACGAGCAGTACTTC CASSERDRAFSYEQYF
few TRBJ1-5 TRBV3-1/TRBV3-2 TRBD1 TGTGCCAGCAGCCAGGCCCGGACAGGCCTCTATAGCAATCAGCCCCAGCATTTT CASSQARTGLYSNQPQHF
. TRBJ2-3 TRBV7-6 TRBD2 TGTGCCAGCAGCTCTCCAACTAGCGGGGGCACAGATACGCAGTATTTT CASSSPTSGGTDTQYF
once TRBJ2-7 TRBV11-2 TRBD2 TGTGCCAGCAGCTCACAAAGCGGGGGGGCGTCCTACGAGCAGTACTTC CASSSQSGGASYEQYF
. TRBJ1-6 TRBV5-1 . TGCGCCAGCAGCTTGGTCGGGTTCTACAATTCACCCCTCCACTTT CASSLVGFYNSPLHF
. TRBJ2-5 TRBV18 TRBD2 TGTGCCAGCTCGCCCAGACTAGCGGGAGAAGAGACCCAGTACTTC CASSPRLAGEETQYF
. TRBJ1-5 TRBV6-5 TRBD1 TGTGCCAGCACCCCCGGGGCAGGGGGCGGTCAGCCCCAGCATTTT CASTPGAGGGQPQHF
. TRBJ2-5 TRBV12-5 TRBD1 TGTGCTAGTGGTCAGGGGGACCAGTACTTC CASGQGDQYF
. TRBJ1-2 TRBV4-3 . TGCGCCAGCAGCCAAGGAGGGAGCTCCACTTATGGCTACACCTTC CASSQGGSSTYGYTF
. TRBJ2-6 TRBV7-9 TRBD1 TGTGCCAGCAGCTTAGTAGGGACAGCCTCTGGGGCCAACGTCCTGACTTTC CASSLVGTASGANVLTF
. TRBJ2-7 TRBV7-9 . TGTGCCAGCAGCACCCGACAGAGCTACGAGCAGTACTTC CASSTRQSYEQYF